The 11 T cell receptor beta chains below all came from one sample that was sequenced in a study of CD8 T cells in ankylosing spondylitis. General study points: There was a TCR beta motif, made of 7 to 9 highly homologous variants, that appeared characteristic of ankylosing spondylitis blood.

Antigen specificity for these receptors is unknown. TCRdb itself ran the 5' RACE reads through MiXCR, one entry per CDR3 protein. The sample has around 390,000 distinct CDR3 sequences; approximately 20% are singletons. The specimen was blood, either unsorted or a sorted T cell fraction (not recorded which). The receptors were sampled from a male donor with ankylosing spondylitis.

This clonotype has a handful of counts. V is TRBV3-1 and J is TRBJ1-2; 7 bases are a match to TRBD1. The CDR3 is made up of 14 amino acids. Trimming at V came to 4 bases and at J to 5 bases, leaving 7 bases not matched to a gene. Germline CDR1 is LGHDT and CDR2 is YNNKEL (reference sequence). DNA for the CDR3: TGTGCCAGCAGCCGCCCGGGACAGCGATATGGCTACACCTTC. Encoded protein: CASSRPGQRYGYTF.

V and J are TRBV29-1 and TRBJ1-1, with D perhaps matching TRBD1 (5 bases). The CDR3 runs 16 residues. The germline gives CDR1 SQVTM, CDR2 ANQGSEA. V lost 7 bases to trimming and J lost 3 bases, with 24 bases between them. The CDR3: CSAMIPRGGVDTEAFF. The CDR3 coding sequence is TGCAGCGCAATGATACCTCGTGGAGGGGTCGACACTGAAGCTTTCTTT. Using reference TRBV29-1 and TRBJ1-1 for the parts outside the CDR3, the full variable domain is SAVISQKPSRDICQRGTSLTIQCQVDSQVTMMFWYRQQPGQSLTLIATANQGSEATYESGFVIDKFPISRPNLTFSTLTVSNMSPEDSSIYLCSAMIPRGGVDTEAFFGQGTRLTVV.

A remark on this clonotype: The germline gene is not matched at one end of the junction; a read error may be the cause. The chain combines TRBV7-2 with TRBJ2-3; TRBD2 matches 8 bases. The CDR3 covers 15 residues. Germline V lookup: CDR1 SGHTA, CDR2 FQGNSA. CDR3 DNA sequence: TGTGCCAGCAGCGTAGCGGGATCTCACACAGATACGCAGTATTTT. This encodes CASSVAGSHTDTQYF.

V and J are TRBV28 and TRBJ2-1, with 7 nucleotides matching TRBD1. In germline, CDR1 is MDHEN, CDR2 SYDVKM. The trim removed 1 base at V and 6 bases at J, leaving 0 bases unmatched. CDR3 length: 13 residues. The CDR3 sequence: CASSLSGGNEQFF. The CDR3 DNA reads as TGTGCCAGCAGTTTATCAGGGGGCAATGAGCAGTTCTTC.

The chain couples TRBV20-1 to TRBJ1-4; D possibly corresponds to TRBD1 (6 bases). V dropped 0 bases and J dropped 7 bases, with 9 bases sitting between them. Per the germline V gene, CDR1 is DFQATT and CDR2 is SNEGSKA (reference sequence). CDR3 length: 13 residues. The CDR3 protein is CSARDAGAEKLFF. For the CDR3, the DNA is TGCAGTGCTAGAGATGCGGGGGCTGAAAAACTGTTTTTT.

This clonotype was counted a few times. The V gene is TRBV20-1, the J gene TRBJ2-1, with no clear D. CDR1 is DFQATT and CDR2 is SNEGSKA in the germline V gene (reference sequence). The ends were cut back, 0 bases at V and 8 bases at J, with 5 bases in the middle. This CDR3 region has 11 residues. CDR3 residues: CSAREDDEQFF. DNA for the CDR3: TGCAGTGCTAGAGAGGATGATGAGCAGTTCTTC.

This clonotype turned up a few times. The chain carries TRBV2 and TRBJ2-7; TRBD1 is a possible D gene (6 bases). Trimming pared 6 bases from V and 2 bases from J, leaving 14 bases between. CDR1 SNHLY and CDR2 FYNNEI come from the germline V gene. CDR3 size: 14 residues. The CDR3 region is CASRLTGQPYEQYF. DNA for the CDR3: TGTGCCAGCAGACTAACGGGACAACCCTACGAGCAGTACTTC.

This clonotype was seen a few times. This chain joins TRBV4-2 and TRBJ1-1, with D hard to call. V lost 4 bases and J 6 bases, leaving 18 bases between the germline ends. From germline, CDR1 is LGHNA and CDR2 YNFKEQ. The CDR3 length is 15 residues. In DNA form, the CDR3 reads TGTGCCAGCAGCCGAGACACGGCCAGTAATGCTGAAGCTTTCTTT. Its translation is CASSRDTASNAEAFF.

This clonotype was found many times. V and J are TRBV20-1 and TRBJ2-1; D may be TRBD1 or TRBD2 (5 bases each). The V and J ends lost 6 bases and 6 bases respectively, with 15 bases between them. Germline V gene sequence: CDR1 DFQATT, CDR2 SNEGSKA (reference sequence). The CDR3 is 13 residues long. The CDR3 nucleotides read TGCAGTGCCGGGTTTCTTGGGGGCAATGAGCAGTTCTTC. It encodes CSAGFLGGNEQFF.

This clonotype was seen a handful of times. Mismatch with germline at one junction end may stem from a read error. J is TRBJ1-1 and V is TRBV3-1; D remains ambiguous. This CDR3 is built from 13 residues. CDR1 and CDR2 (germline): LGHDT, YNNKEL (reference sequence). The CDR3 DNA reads TGTGCCAGCAGCCACGGACGAAGGGTCGAGGAGGACTGG. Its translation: CASSHGRRVEEDW. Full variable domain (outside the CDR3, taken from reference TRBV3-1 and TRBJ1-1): DTAVSQTPKYLVTQMGNDKSIKCEQNLGHDTMYWYKQDSKKFLKIMFSYNNKELIINETVPNRFSPKSPDKAHLNLHINSLELGDSAVYFCASSHGRRVEEDWGQGTRLTVV.

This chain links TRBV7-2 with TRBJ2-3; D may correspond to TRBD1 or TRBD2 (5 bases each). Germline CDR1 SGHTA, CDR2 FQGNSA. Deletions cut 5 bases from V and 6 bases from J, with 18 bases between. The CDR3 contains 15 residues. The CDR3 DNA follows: TGTGCCAGCAGCCCCACGGGGCTCCGAGTGGATACGCAGTATTTT. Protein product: CASSPTGLRVDTQYF.